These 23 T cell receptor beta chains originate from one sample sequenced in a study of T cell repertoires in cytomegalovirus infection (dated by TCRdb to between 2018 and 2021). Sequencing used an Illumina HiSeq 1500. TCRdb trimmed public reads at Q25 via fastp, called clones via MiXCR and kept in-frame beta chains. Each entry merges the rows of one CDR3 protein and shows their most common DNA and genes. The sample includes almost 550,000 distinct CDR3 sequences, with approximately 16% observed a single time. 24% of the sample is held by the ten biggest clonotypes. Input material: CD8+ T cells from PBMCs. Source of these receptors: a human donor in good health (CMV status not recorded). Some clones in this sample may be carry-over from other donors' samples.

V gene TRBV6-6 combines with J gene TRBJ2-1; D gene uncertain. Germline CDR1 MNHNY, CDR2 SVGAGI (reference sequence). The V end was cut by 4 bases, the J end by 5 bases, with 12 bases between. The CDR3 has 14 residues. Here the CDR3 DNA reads TGTGCCAGCAGTTCCCCGGACGGAAACAATGAGCAGTTCTTC. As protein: CASSSPDGNNEQFF.

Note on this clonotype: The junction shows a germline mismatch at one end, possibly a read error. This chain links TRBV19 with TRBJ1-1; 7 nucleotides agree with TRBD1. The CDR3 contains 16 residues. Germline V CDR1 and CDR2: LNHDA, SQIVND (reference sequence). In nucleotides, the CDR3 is TGTGCCAGTAGCCCTTACCCGGGCAGGGGGAACACTGGAGCTTTCTTT. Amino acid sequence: CASSPYPGRGNTGAFF.

In DNA form, the CDR3 reads TGTGCCACCAGCAGAATCGTGGCAACTAATGAAAAACTGTTTTTT. Translated: CATSRIVATNEKLFF. The chain is built from TRBV15 and TRBJ1-4, with D hard to call. V was pared by 2 bases and J by 0 bases, with 7 bases between. The germline gives CDR1 LNHNV, CDR2 YYDKDF (reference sequence). This CDR3 comprises 15 residues. Supplemented by reference TRBV15 and TRBJ1-4, the full variable domain reads DAMVIQNPRYQVTQFGKPVTLSCSQTLNHNVMYWYQQKSSQAPKLLFHYYDKDFNNEADTPDNFQSRRPNTSFCFLDIRSPGLGDTAMYLCATSRIVATNEKLFFGSGTQLSVL.

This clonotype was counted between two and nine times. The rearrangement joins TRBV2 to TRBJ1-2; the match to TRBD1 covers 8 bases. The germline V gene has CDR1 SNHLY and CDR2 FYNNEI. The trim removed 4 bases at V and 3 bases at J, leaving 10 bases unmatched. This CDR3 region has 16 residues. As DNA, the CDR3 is TGTGCCAGCAGTGGATCGGACAGGGAGGTTCACTATGGCTACACCTTC. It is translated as CASSGSDREVHYGYTF. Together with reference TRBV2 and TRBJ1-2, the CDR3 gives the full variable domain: EPEVTQTPSHQVTQMGQEVILRCVPISNHLYFYWYRQILGQKVEFLVSFYNNEISEKSEIFDDQFSVERPDGSNFTLKIRSTKLEDSAMYFCASSGSDREVHYGYTFGSGTRLTVV.

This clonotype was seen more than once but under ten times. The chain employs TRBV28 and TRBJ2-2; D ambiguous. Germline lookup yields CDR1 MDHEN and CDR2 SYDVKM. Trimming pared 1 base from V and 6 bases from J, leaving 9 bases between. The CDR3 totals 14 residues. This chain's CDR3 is CASSLSQIAGELFF. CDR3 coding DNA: TGTGCCAGCAGTTTATCGCAAATCGCCGGGGAGCTGTTTTTT.

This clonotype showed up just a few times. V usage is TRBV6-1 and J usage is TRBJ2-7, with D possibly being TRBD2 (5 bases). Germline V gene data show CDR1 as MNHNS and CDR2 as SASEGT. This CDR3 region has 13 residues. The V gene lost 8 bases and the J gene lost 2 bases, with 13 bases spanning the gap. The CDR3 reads CASRLEDTYEQYF. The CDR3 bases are TGTGCCAGCCGGTTGGAGGATACCTACGAGCAGTACTTC.

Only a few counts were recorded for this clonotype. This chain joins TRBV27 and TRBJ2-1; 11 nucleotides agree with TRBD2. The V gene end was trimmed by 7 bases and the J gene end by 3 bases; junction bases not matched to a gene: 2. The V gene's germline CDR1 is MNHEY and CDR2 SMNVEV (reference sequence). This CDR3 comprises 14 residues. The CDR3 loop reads CASKGLADYNEQFF. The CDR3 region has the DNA TGTGCCAGCAAGGGACTAGCGGACTACAATGAGCAGTTCTTC.

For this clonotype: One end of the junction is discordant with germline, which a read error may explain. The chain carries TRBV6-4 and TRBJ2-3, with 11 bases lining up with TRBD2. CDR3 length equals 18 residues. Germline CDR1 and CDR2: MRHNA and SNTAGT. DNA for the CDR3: TGTGCAAGCAGGGACCCCCCTCGACTAGCGGGATTTACAGATACGCAGTATTTT. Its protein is CASRDPPRLAGFTDTQYF.

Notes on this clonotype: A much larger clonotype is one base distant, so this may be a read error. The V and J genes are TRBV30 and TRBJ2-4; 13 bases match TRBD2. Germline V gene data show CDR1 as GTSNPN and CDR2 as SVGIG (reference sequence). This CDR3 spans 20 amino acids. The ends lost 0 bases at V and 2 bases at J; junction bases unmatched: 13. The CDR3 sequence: CAWSVPLGLAGDLTKNIQYF. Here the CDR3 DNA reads TGTGCCTGGAGTGTTCCACTAGGACTAGCGGGAGACCTCACCAAAAACATTCAGTACTTC.

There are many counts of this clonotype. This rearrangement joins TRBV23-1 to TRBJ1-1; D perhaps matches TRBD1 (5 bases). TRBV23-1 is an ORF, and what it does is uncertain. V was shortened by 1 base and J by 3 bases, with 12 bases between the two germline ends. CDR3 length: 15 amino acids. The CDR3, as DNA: TGCGCCAGCAGTCAATGGGTTCCGGGGGACACTGAAGCTTTCTTT. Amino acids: CASSQWVPGDTEAFF.

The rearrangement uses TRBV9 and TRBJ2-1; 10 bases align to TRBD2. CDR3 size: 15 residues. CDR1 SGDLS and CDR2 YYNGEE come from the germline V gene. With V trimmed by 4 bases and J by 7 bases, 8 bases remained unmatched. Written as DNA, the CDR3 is TGTGCCAGCAGCTCGGACCAGCGGGGGGGGAATGAGCAGTTCTTC. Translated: CASSSDQRGGNEQFF.

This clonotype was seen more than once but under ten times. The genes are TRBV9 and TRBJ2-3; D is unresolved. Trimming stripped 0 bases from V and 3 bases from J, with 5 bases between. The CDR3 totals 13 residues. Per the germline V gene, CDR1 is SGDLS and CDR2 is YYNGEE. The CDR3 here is CASSVARTDTQYF. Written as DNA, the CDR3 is TGTGCCAGCAGCGTAGCAAGGACAGATACGCAGTATTTT.

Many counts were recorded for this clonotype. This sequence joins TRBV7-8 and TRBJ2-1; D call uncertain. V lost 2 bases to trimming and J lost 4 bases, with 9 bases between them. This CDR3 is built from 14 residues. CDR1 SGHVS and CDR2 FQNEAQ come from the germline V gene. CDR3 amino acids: CASSLMADYNEQFF. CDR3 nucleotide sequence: TGTGCCAGCAGCTTAATGGCCGATTACAATGAGCAGTTCTTC.

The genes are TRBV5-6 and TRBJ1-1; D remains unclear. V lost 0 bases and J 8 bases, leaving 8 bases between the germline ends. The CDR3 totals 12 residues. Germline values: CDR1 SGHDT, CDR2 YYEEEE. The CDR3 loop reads CASSLVGWEAFF. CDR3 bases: TGTGCCAGCAGCTTGGTGGGATGGGAAGCTTTCTTT.

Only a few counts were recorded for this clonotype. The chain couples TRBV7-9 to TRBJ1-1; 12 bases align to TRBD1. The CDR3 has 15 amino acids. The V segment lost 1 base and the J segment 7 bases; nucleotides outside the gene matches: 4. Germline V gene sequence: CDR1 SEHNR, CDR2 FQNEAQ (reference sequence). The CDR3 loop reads CASSLGDRGHSEAFF. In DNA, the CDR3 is TGTGCCAGCAGCTTAGGGGACAGGGGGCACAGTGAAGCTTTCTTT.

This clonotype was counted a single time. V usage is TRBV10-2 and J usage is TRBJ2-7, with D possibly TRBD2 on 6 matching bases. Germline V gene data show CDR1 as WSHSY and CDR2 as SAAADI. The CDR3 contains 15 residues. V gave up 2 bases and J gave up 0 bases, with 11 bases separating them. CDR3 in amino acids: CASSEGRNPSYEQYF. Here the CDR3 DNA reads TGCGCCAGCAGTGAGGGGAGGAACCCCTCCTACGAGCAGTACTTC.

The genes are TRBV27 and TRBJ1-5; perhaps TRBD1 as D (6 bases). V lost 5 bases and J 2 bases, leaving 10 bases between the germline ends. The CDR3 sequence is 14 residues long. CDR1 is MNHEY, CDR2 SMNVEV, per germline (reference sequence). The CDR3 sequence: CASSKQGRNQPQHF. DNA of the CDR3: TGTGCCAGCAGTAAACAGGGTCGCAATCAGCCCCAGCATTTT.

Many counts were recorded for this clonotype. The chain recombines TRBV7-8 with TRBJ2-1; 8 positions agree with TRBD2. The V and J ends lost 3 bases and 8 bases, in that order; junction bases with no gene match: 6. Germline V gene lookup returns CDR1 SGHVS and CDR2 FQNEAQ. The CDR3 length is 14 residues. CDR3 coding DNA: TGTGCCAGCAGCTTCCGCGCGGGGGGAGATGAGCAGTTCTTC. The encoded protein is CASSFRAGGDEQFF.

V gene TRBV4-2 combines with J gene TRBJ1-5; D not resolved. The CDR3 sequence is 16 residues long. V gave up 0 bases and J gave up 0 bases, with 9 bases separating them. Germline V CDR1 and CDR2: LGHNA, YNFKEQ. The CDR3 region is CASSQEGFFSNQPQHF. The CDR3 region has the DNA TGTGCCAGCAGCCAAGAGGGGTTTTTTAGCAATCAGCCCCAGCATTTT.

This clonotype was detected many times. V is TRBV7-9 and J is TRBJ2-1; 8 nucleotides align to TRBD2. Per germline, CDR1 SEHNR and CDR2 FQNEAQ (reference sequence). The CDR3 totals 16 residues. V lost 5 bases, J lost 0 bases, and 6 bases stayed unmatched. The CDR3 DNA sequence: TGTGCCAGCAGCAGCAGCGGGGGCAACTCCTACAATGAGCAGTTCTTC. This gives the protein CASSSSGGNSYNEQFF.

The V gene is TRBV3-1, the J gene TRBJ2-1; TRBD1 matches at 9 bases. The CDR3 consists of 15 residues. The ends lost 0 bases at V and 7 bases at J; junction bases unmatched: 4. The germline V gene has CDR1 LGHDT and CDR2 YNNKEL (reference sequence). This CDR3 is CASSQEATGGNEQFF. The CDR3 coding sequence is TGTGCCAGCAGCCAAGAAGCGACAGGGGGGAATGAGCAGTTCTTC.

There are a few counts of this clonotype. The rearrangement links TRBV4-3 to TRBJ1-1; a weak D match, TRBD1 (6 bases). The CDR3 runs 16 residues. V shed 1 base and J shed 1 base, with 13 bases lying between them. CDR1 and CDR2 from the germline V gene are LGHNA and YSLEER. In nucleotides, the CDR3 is TGCGCCAGCAGCCAAGGGGTTTTGACAGGGAACACTGAAGCTTTCTTT. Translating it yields CASSQGVLTGNTEAFF.

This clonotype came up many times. The DNA of the CDR3 is TGTGCCAGCAGTTCACCCACCGTTGGTCGGTCCTACAATGAGCAGTTCTTC. Amino acid sequence: CASSSPTVGRSYNEQFF. The rearrangement links TRBV28 to TRBJ2-1; D gene ambiguous. V was trimmed by 4 bases and J by 1 base, leaving 17 bases between them. This CDR3 has 17 amino acids. CDR1 is MDHEN and CDR2 is SYDVKM in the germline V gene.